These 4 T cell receptor beta chains came from one sample sequenced in a study of blood T cell repertoires in COVID-19. Sequencing used immunoSEQ multiplex PCR; TCRdb keeps in-frame clones, though not all of them. The data show around 160,000 clones, 65% to 90% seen once. Sequenced input: peripheral blood. These receptors all come from a man in his sixties with acute or convalescent COVID-19.

The rearrangement uses TRBV7-8 and TRBJ1-2; D gene ambiguous. CDR1 SGHVS and CDR2 FQNEAQ come from the germline V gene. V was pared by 4 bases and J by 4 bases, with 7 bases between. The CDR3 is 12 residues long. This CDR3 reads CASSSGAYGYTF. CDR3 DNA sequence: TGTGCCAGCAGCTCCGGTGCCTATGGCTACACCTTC.

A few counts support this clone. The chain combines TRBV5-1 with TRBJ2-1; a weak D match, TRBD2 (6 bases). The CDR3 has 13 amino acids. Germline-derived CDR1 and CDR2 are SGHRS and YFSETQ. V lost 7 bases and J 7 bases, leaving 15 bases between the germline ends. The CDR3 region has the DNA TGCGCCAGCGGCCGGGACTTATATAATGAGCAGTTCTTC. As protein: CASGRDLYNEQFF.

The V call is TRBV6-5, the J call TRBJ2-4, with a weak D call TRBD2 (5 bases). The V end lost 6 bases, the J end lost 5 bases, and 8 bases lay between the germline ends. Per the germline V gene, CDR1 is MNHEY and CDR2 is SVGAGI. CDR3 size: 12 residues. CDR3 nucleotide sequence: TGTGCCAGCAGGGACTCCCAAAACATTCAGTACTTC. Protein product: CASRDSQNIQYF.

This chain connects TRBV5-1 to TRBJ1-5; 8 bases map to TRBD1. The CDR3 is made up of 14 amino acids. The trim removed 7 bases at V and 2 bases at J, leaving 5 bases unmatched. The V gene's germline CDR1 is SGHRS and CDR2 YFSETQ. CDR3 nucleotides: TGCGCCAGCCGTCCGGACAGGGGCAATCAGCCCCAGCATTTT. Encoded protein: CASRPDRGNQPQHF.